The count of the clone carrying this T cell receptor beta chain is one. The antigen remains undetermined. Regarding time point: week 35, safety follow-up. Each vaccine dose was 300 ug of mutant IDH1 20-mer peptide, with topical imiquimod. There were new WHO grade 3 or 4 astrocytomas in the donors, and these were IDH1-mutant and ATRX-lost. This sample is drawn from a study of a mutant IDH1 vaccine in newly diagnosed glioma. At the level of the study: Vaccines were begun 4-6 weeks after radiotherapy alone, or with temozolomide cycles. Week 35 brought visit V12, which was followed by visit V13 at week 47. The study's findings and limits: Alterations occurring in top peripheral T cell clonotypes seemed unrelated to pseudoprogression.

The method was immunoSEQ multiplex PCR; TCRdb's version includes in-frame clones alone and lacks a portion of them. The table records more than 45,000 clones, around 90% of them present only once. This sequence was found in a woman aged 35 to 49 with glioma. This specimen was PBMCs, taken from a glioma patient whose treatment included an IDH1 peptide vaccine.

Written as DNA, the CDR3 is TGTGCCTGGAACCACAGGTCCTACGAGCAGTACTTC. Its protein product is CAWNHRSYEQYF. The V gene is TRBV30, the J gene TRBJ2-7, with D possibly TRBD1 on 5 matching bases. Trimming removed 4 bases from V and 1 base from J, with 8 bases in between. This CDR3 comprises 12 residues. Germline V lookup: CDR1 GTSNPN, CDR2 SVGIG (reference sequence).